Included here is one TCR beta chain sequence, with context. The target antigen is unknown. The data were taken from a study of cytomegalovirus exposure and HLA in healthy donors. For the study at large: An early data release held some 85 million unique TCRs from HLA-typed donors. Study outcomes and limitations: Solely CMV serostatus was available to characterize immune exposure. Some TCR beta chains (around 180 of them) were listed as cytomegalovirus-associated.

The CDR3 spans 16 residues. The V gene's germline CDR1 is PRHDT and CDR2 FYEKMQ (reference sequence). V lost 0 bases and J 1 base, leaving 10 bases between the germline ends. 13 Jbeta primers and 60 Vbeta primers were used for the PCR. Generated by immunoSEQ multiplex PCR, the TCRdb table keeps only in-frame clones and is missing some. The sample consists of some 140,000 clones, roughly three quarters of them appearing once. Specimen: PBMCs. This receptor was identified in a man under 40 in good health and CMV-seronegative. J is TRBJ2-1 and V is TRBV13, with a possible D match to TRBD2 (6 bases). The CDR3 spells CASSLGKDYSYNEQFF. As DNA, the CDR3 is TGTGCCAGCAGCTTAGGTAAGGACTATTCCTACAATGAGCAGTTCTTC.